This is a list of T cell receptor beta chains from one sample in a study of shared clonotypes between healthy human individuals. The method was immunoSEQ multiplex PCR; TCRdb's version includes in-frame clones alone and lacks a portion of them. Here the sample spans roughly 2.6 million clones, around nine tenths being singletons. Sequencing was carried out using naive CD4+ T cells sorted from blood. The receptors were gathered from a young man in good health. Both conserved end residues are part of each CDR3. The D gene is left open where the match is weak. Expanded clones get a size class; other rows say once, few or many, or leave the size out.

DNA: TGCGCCAGCAGCTTGGGGCCGTACTACGAGCAGTACTTC
CDR3: CASSLGPYYEQYF
D: -
J: TRBJ2-7
V: TRBV5-1
length: 13
size: -

DNA: TGTGCCAGCAGCCACCAGGGTGGCGGCACCGGGGAGCTGTTTTTT
CDR3: CASSHQGGGTGELFF
D: -
J: TRBJ2-2
V: TRBV7-3
length: 15
size: -

DNA: TGCGCCAGCAGCCAAGATTCCCGGGGGGAGACCCAGTACTTC
CDR3: CASSQDSRGETQYF
D: -
J: TRBJ2-5
V: TRBV4-3
length: 14
size: -

DNA: TGTGCCAGCAGCTTAGGGGGGAACACAGATACGCAGTATTTT
CDR3: CASSLGGNTDTQYF
D: -
J: TRBJ2-3
V: TRBV11-3
length: 14
size: -

DNA: TGTGCCAGTAGTACCTTTTGGGACGGGGATGAGCAGTTCTTC
CDR3: CASSTFWDGDEQFF
D: -
J: TRBJ2-1
V: TRBV19
length: 14
size: -

DNA: TGTGCCAGCAGTTACCCCGGGTTTCAGTTCTTC
CDR3: CASSYPGFQFF
D: -
J: TRBJ2-1
V: TRBV6-6
length: 11
size: -

DNA: TGTGCCAGCAGTTTCCCCCGCTATGGCTACACCTTC
CDR3: CASSFPRYGYTF
D: -
J: TRBJ1-2
V: TRBV28
length: 12
size: once

DNA: TGTGCCAGCAGTGAGGAGGGGATGGAGGTAGAGACCCAGTACTTC
CDR3: CASSEEGMEVETQYF
D: -
J: TRBJ2-5
V: TRBV2
length: 15
size: -

DNA: TGTGCCAGTAGTATAGTTGCAGGGAACACTGAAGCTTTCTTT
CDR3: CASSIVAGNTEAFF
D: -
J: TRBJ1-1
V: TRBV19
length: 14
size: -

DNA: TGTGCCAGCAGCCCCATGGGCGCGCTGAACTATGGCTACACCTTC
CDR3: CASSPMGALNYGYTF
D: -
J: TRBJ1-2
V: TRBV7-8
length: 15
size: -

DNA: TGTGCCAGCAGCTTGTTGTGGACAGGGGGATACTCACCCCTCCACTTT
CDR3: CASSLLWTGGYSPLHF
D: TRBD1
J: TRBJ1-6
V: TRBV5-5
length: 16
size: -

DNA: TGTGCCAGCAGCTTAACCGGGGGGGGCACAGATACGCAGTATTTT
CDR3: CASSLTGGGTDTQYF
D: TRBD2
J: TRBJ2-3
V: TRBV11-2
length: 15
size: -

DNA: TGTGCCAGCAGTTACAAGGTACTCATGAACACTGAAGCTTTCTTT
CDR3: CASSYKVLMNTEAFF
D: -
J: TRBJ1-1
V: TRBV6-5
length: 15
size: -

DNA: TGTGCCAGCAGCCCAAGCGGCAGAGTCTCCTACGAGCAGTACTTC
CDR3: CASSPSGRVSYEQYF
D: -
J: TRBJ2-7
V: TRBV11-2
length: 15
size: -

DNA: TGTGCCAGCAGCTTAGACTGGGCGGGATCAAGCGAGCAGTACTTC
CDR3: CASSLDWAGSSEQYF
D: -
J: TRBJ2-7
V: TRBV11-2
length: 15
size: -

DNA: TGTGCCAGCAGCCGCTGGACCGGGGAGCTGTTTTTT
CDR3: CASSRWTGELFF
D: -
J: TRBJ2-2
V: TRBV27
length: 12
size: once

DNA: TGCAGCGTGGGCCGAGGGGACAGGGGACGAGGCTCCTACGAGCAGTACTTC
CDR3: CSVGRGDRGRGSYEQYF
D: TRBD1
J: TRBJ2-7
V: TRBV29-1
length: 17
size: -

DNA: TGTGCCAGCAGCTTAGGCCTAGCGGGGGGAGAGACCCAGTACTTC
CDR3: CASSLGLAGGETQYF
D: TRBD2
J: TRBJ2-5
V: TRBV7-3
length: 15
size: -

DNA: TGTGCCAGCAGCGTAGATTCCCAGGGGGCAAAATATGGCTACACCTTC
CDR3: CASSVDSQGAKYGYTF
D: TRBD1
J: TRBJ1-2
V: TRBV9
length: 16
size: -

DNA: TGTGCCAGCAGCTTCGGATCGGGACAGACGGGAGAAGCTTTCTTT
CDR3: CASSFGSGQTGEAFF
D: TRBD1
J: TRBJ1-1
V: TRBV7-9
length: 15
size: once

DNA: TGTGCCAGCAGCCCGGGACTAGCGGGAGCCTCCGGGGAGCTGTTTTTT
CDR3: CASSPGLAGASGELFF
D: TRBD2
J: TRBJ2-2
V: TRBV13
length: 16
size: -

DNA: TGTGCCAGCAGCCTACTAGCGGGAGGAACCGGGGAGCTGTTTTTT
CDR3: CASSLLAGGTGELFF
D: TRBD2
J: TRBJ2-2
V: TRBV6-5
length: 15
size: -